The 31 T cell receptor beta chains below were found in one sample sequenced in a study of T cells in Graves' hyperthyroidism and ophthalmopathy. What was amplified from RNA transcripts were TCR beta CDR3 regions. A first-round RT-PCR of the TCR CDR3 used the HTBI primer set. TCRdb used MiXCR to reprocess the multiplex PCR reads, holding one entry per CDR3 protein. The sample lists about 340,000 distinct CDR3 sequences, about 21% seen once, with around half in the top ten. The source material was blood. The receptor source for this set is a woman aged 45 to 65 with Graves' hyperthyroidism.

J is TRBJ1-6 and V is TRBV12-3 or TRBV12-4; D is unclear. Between the trimmed V and J ends, which lost 3 bases and 5 bases, there was a span of 8 bases. The CDR3 runs to 14 residues. CDR3 sequence: CASSLGRHNSPLHF. CDR3 in DNA: TGTGCCAGCAGTTTGGGCAGACATAATTCACCCCTCCACTTT.

This clonotype was detected ten times or more. The chain combines TRBV30 with TRBJ2-7; D perhaps matches TRBD2 (6 bases). Trimming left V 4 bases short and J 4 bases short, with 23 bases between. The CDR3 runs to 16 residues. Germline V gives CDR1 GTSNPN, CDR2 SVGIG (reference sequence). CDR3 loop: CAWTTGTGIRGYEQYF. The CDR3 DNA is TGTGCCTGGACCACCGGGACCGGGATTCGGGGGTACGAGCAGTACTTC. Full variable domain (outside the CDR3, taken from reference TRBV30 and TRBJ2-7): SQTIHQWPATLVQPVGSPLSLECTVEGTSNPNLYWYRQAAGRGLQLLFYSVGIGQISSEVPQNLSASRPQDRQFILSSKKLLLSDSGFYLCAWTTGTGIRGYEQYFGPGTRLTVT.

This clonotype was detected a few times. The chain uses TRBV4-2 and TRBJ1-5; D is unclear. Deletions cut 0 bases from V and 6 bases from J, with 12 bases between. The germline V gene encodes CDR1 LGHNA and CDR2 YNFKEQ. The CDR3 has 15 amino acids. The CDR3 DNA sequence: TGTGCCAGCAGCCAAGATGTGGGAGGGTCTCAGCCCCAGCATTTT. Translated, it gives CASSQDVGGSQPQHF.

This clonotype showed up many times. This chain connects TRBV18 to TRBJ2-3; D ambiguous. The CDR3 is made up of 14 amino acids. Per germline, CDR1 KGHSH and CDR2 LQKENI. V was cut by 0 bases and J by 9 bases, with 13 bases left in between. In nucleotides, the CDR3 is TGTGCCAGCTCACCACCCCAGGTTTATCCGACGCAGTATTTT. Encoded protein: CASSPPQVYPTQYF.

This clonotype was recorded many times. The chain is built from TRBV7-8 and TRBJ1-4, with a weak D call TRBD1 (5 bases). Germline CDR1 reads SGHVS; CDR2 reads FQNEAQ. V shed 5 bases and J shed 3 bases, with 10 bases lying between them. This CDR3 region has 14 residues. The CDR3 reads CASSEGRSNEKLFF. The CDR3 nucleotides read TGTGCCAGCAGCGAGGGGAGGTCTAATGAAAAACTGTTTTTT.

This clonotype was recorded at least ten times. The DNA for the CDR3 is TGTGCCATCATGACACCATCGAACACTGAAGCTTTCTTT. Translated: CAIMTPSNTEAFF. The chain couples TRBV10-3 to TRBJ1-1; D not resolved. The CDR3 extends over 13 amino acids. Trimming pared 7 bases from V and 1 base from J, leaving 10 bases between. Germline V gene data show CDR1 as ENHRY and CDR2 as SYGVKD.

This clonotype showed up just a few times. This chain uses TRBV28 with TRBJ2-2; D could derive from TRBD1 or TRBD2 (5 bases each). Germline CDR1 MDHEN, CDR2 SYDVKM. CDR3 length equals 14 residues. V was trimmed by 8 bases and J by 0 bases, leaving 10 bases between them. Here the CDR3 reads CASWDLTNTGELFF. The CDR3 region has the DNA TGTGCCAGCTGGGACCTTACGAACACCGGGGAGCTGTTTTTT.

There are many counts of this clonotype. The chain links TRBV20-1 to TRBJ2-1; 10 bases agree with TRBD2. Germline values: CDR1 DFQATT, CDR2 SNEGSKA (reference sequence). The CDR3 totals 16 residues. With 0 bases clipped from V and 12 bases from J, the junction kept 14 bases outside the gene matches. CDR3 region: CSARDQTSGPSAGQFF. CDR3 DNA sequence: TGCAGTGCTAGAGACCAGACTAGCGGGCCTAGTGCCGGGCAGTTCTTC.

This clonotype appeared a few times. V usage is TRBV6-1 and J usage is TRBJ1-6; 8 nucleotides align to TRBD1. Germline trimming cut 6 bases from V and 5 bases from J; bases unmatched to any gene: 3. CDR1 is MNHNS and CDR2 is SASEGT in the germline V gene. CDR3 length: 14 amino acids. The CDR3 loop reads CASRPTGDNSPLHF. CDR3 coding DNA: TGTGCCAGCAGACCGACAGGGGATAATTCACCCCTCCACTTT.

There are a few counts of this clonotype. The J gene is TRBJ2-1, the V gene TRBV7-9, with unresolved D. This CDR3 comprises 11 residues. Trimming took 5 bases from V and 7 from J, leaving 6 bases between them. Germline V gene lookup returns CDR1 SEHNR and CDR2 FQNEAQ (reference sequence). CDR3 protein: CASSPFNEQFF. CDR3 in DNA: TGTGCCAGCAGCCCCTTTAATGAGCAGTTCTTC.

This clonotype was detected many times. J is TRBJ2-7 and V is TRBV10-3, with 10 bases aligning to TRBD1. Trimming cost V 7 bases and J 7 bases; bases outside gene matches: 7. The length of the CDR3 is 13 residues. Germline V CDR1 and CDR2: ENHRY, SYGVKD. Here the CDR3 reads CAIMGQGQGEQYF. CDR3 DNA sequence: TGTGCCATCATGGGACAGGGGCAGGGTGAGCAGTACTTC.

The V gene is TRBV11-1, the J gene TRBJ2-2; D remains ambiguous. Germline V gene sequence: CDR1 SGHAT, CDR2 FQDESV (reference sequence). Trimming took 5 bases from V and 1 from J, leaving 11 bases between them. This CDR3 is 15 amino acids long. DNA for the CDR3: TGTGCCAGCAGCCCTGGATGGGGGAACACCGGGGAGCTGTTTTTT. Amino acids: CASSPGWGNTGELFF. Looking up the rest from reference TRBV11-1 and TRBJ2-2 gives the full variable domain: EAEVAQSPRYKITEKSQAVAFWCDPISGHATLYWYRQILGQGPELLVQFQDESVVDDSQLPKDRFSAERLKGVDSTLKIQPAELGDSAMYLCASSPGWGNTGELFFGEGSRLTVL.

V and J are TRBV27 and TRBJ2-5; possible D gene TRBD1, 6 bases. CDR1 is MNHEY, CDR2 SMNVEV, per germline (reference sequence). The CDR3 contains 17 residues. With 4 bases removed from V and 2 bases from J, the gap between germline ends came to 20 bases. DNA of the CDR3: TGTGCCAGCAGTTCCGCGATTTTAGGACAGAAACAAGAGACCCAGTACTTC. It yields the protein CASSSAILGQKQETQYF.

This clonotype was counted only a few times. CDR3 residues: CASSYPKTQYF. In nucleotides, the CDR3 is TGTGCCAGCAGTTACCCAAAGACCCAGTACTTC. V is TRBV28 and J is TRBJ2-5, with unresolved D. The length of the CDR3 is 11 residues. Germline CDR1 reads MDHEN; CDR2 reads SYDVKM. Trimming took 4 bases from V and 6 from J, leaving 6 bases between them. Looking up the rest from reference TRBV28 and TRBJ2-5 gives the full variable domain: DVKVTQSSRYLVKRTGEKVFLECVQDMDHENMFWYRQDPGLGLRLIYFSYDVKMKEKGDIPEGYSVSREKKERFSLILESASTNQTSMYLCASSYPKTQYFGPGTRLLVL.

This clonotype showed up many times. The V call is TRBV5-1, the J call TRBJ1-2; D uncertain. This CDR3 is 15 amino acids long. Trimming cost V 2 bases and J 2 bases, with 13 bases left between them. CDR1 SGHRS and CDR2 YFSETQ come from the germline V gene. In nucleotides, the CDR3 is TGCGCCAGCAGCTTAAATCCGACATTAAACTATGGCTACACCTTC. This encodes CASSLNPTLNYGYTF.

This clonotype was detected ten times or more. This sequence joins TRBV15 and TRBJ2-6; no clear D gene. Per the germline V gene, CDR1 is LNHNV and CDR2 is YYDKDF (reference sequence). The length of the CDR3 is 16 residues. The ends were cut back, 1 base at V and 2 bases at J, with 9 bases in the middle. The CDR3 DNA sequence: TGTGCCACCAGCAGAGGGATCTCTACTGGGGCCAACGTCCTGACTTTC. It translates to CATSRGISTGANVLTF.

This clonotype was seen repeatedly, ten times or more. The chain recombines TRBV20-1 with TRBJ2-6; D gene unclear. The CDR3 is 15 residues long. Germline CDR1 and CDR2: DFQATT and SNEGSKA (reference sequence). The germline V and J ends were trimmed by 1 base and 1 base, with 8 bases remaining between them. The CDR3 DNA follows: TGCAGTGCTAGAGTAGGAGTGTCTGGGGCCAACGTCCTGACTTTC. Translation: CSARVGVSGANVLTF.

In its sample, this clonotype was seen many times. The chain combines TRBV14 with TRBJ2-1; possible D gene TRBD1, 7 bases. Between the trimmed V and J ends, which lost 0 bases and 1 base, there was a span of 13 bases. The CDR3 sequence is 17 residues long. From germline, CDR1 is SGHDN and CDR2 FVKESK. CDR3 coding DNA: TGTGCCAGCAGCCAAGATCGGGGGACAGAATCCTACAATGAGCAGTTCTTC. Translation gives CASSQDRGTESYNEQFF.

This clonotype was counted at least ten times. The chain joins TRBV3-1 to TRBJ2-3; 7 bases fit TRBD2. Trimming removed 4 bases from V and 1 base from J; junction bases left unmatched: 8. Per the germline V gene, CDR1 is LGHDT and CDR2 is YNNKEL (reference sequence). The length of the CDR3 is 16 residues. The CDR3 coding sequence is TGTGCCAGCAGCCCCGCAGCGGGATGGGGCACAGATACGCAGTATTTT. This gives the protein CASSPAAGWGTDTQYF.

The rearrangement uses TRBV2 and TRBJ2-4; 12 nucleotides align to TRBD1. J was trimmed by 5 bases and V by 7 bases; bases with no gene match: 21. This CDR3 contains 20 residues. CDR1 and CDR2 from the germline V gene are SNHLY and FYNNEI. The CDR3 spells CASTLRSGTGGRLMENIQYF. CDR3 bases: TGTGCCAGCACGCTCCGATCCGGGACAGGGGGCCGTCTTATGGAAAACATTCAGTACTTC.

The chain uses TRBV5-1 and TRBJ2-5; D tentatively reads TRBD1 or TRBD2 (5 bases each). Germline CDR1 SGHRS, CDR2 YFSETQ. V dropped 4 bases and J dropped 2 bases, with 12 bases sitting between them. The CDR3 extends over 14 amino acids. As DNA, the CDR3 is TGCGCCAGCAGCCCCGGGGCCGCACAAGAGACCCAGTACTTC. Amino acid sequence: CASSPGAAQETQYF.

This chain joins TRBV30 and TRBJ1-5; D perhaps matches TRBD1 (5 bases). Trimming cost V 2 bases and J 7 bases, with 12 bases left between them. This CDR3 spans 13 amino acids. Germline V gene sequence: CDR1 GTSNPN, CDR2 SVGIG (reference sequence). The CDR3 reads CAWSPGHQQPQHF. DNA of the CDR3: TGTGCCTGGAGTCCCGGACACCAGCAGCCCCAGCATTTT.

This clonotype was recorded many times. This chain uses TRBV7-3 with TRBJ2-3, with 7 nucleotides matching TRBD2. Germline CDR1 SGHTA, CDR2 FQGTGA. Unmatched junction bases numbered 4, after V lost 4 bases and J lost 6 bases. The CDR3 contains 13 residues. The CDR3 nucleotides read TGTGCCAGCAGCTCCCGGGAGGTGGATACGCAGTATTTT. Translated, it gives CASSSREVDTQYF.

Turning to this clonotype: The germline gene is not matched at one end of the junction; a read error may be the cause. The chain carries TRBV6-2 or TRBV6-3 and TRBJ2-2; TRBD2 matches 12 bases. The V gene's germline CDR1 is MNHEY and CDR2 SVGEGT. The CDR3 has 17 residues. CDR3 sequence (DNA): TGTGCCAACAGTCCTCAAACTAGCGGGGGGTTCACCGGGGAGCTGTTTTTT. Translated, it gives CANSPQTSGGFTGELFF.

This clonotype was observed at least ten times. The chain is built from TRBV5-1 and TRBJ2-3; D unresolved. Germline V gene sequence: CDR1 SGHRS, CDR2 YFSETQ. V lost 4 bases and J lost 2, with 11 bases in between. The CDR3 sequence is 14 residues long. The chain's CDR3 is CASSNQDSTDTQYF. The CDR3 DNA is TGCGCCAGCAGCAACCAGGATTCCACAGATACGCAGTATTTT.

This clonotype was recorded a few times. The V gene is TRBV20-1, the J gene TRBJ2-1; D is undetermined. The CDR3 extends over 15 amino acids. The germline V gene encodes CDR1 DFQATT and CDR2 SNEGSKA (reference sequence). Deletions cut 0 bases from V and 2 bases from J, with 11 bases between. The CDR3 here is CSARDPTGPYNEQFF. The CDR3 DNA sequence: TGCAGTGCTAGAGATCCGACTGGCCCCTACAATGAGCAGTTCTTC.

This clonotype was counted many times. The chain couples TRBV29-1 to TRBJ2-7; D tentatively fits TRBD1 or TRBD2 (5 bases each). This CDR3 has 15 residues. Germline V gene lookup returns CDR1 SQVTM and CDR2 ANQGSEA. V gave up 3 bases and J gave up 1 base, with 16 bases separating them. The CDR3 reads CSVDYRGTGSYEQYF. The CDR3, as DNA: TGCAGCGTTGACTATAGAGGGACCGGATCCTACGAGCAGTACTTC.

This clonotype was recorded many times. The J gene is TRBJ2-5, the V gene TRBV27; TRBD1 might be the D (6 bases). Germline assignment: CDR1 MNHEY and CDR2 SMNVEV (reference sequence). The CDR3 is 15 residues long. The V gene lost 5 bases and the J gene lost 4 bases, with 17 bases spanning the gap. CDR3 bases: TGTGCCAGCAGTCCAATGGTGGGCAGGGGAGAGACCCAGTACTTC. This codes for CASSPMVGRGETQYF.

The V gene is TRBV20-1, the J gene TRBJ2-1; 7 bases align to TRBD2. CDR1 is DFQATT, CDR2 SNEGSKA, per germline (reference sequence). The CDR3 is 15 amino acids. The V gene end was trimmed by 0 bases and the J gene end by 2 bases; junction bases not matched to a gene: 4. Written as DNA, the CDR3 is TGCAGTGCTAGAGAGGCTAGCGGTGCCTACAATGAGCAGTTCTTC. Translated: CSAREASGAYNEQFF.

There are a few counts of this clonotype. The genes are TRBV4-2 and TRBJ2-1; 9 bases are shared with TRBD2. CDR1 and CDR2 (germline): LGHNA, YNFKEQ. The J segment lost 8 bases and the V segment lost 2 bases, leaving 13 bases of the junction unmatched. The CDR3 has 17 residues. The CDR3 sequence: CASSQTPLGGGAHEQFF. CDR3 DNA sequence: TGTGCCAGCAGCCAAACACCACTGGGCGGGGGGGCCCATGAGCAGTTCTTC.

This clonotype was found once. A much larger clone lies one base from this, so it may be a read error. The chain has TRBV12-3 or TRBV12-4 and TRBJ1-2; tentatively, D is TRBD1 (6 bases). Trimming took off 7 bases at V and 6 bases at J, with 12 bases between the two ends. The CDR3 runs 12 residues. The CDR3 sequence: CASTGGAHGYTF. In DNA, the CDR3 is TGTGCCAGCACCGGGGGCGCCCATGGCTACACCTTC.